The entry that follows covers one T cell receptor beta chain sequence. Its antigen remains undetermined. Per-nucleotide qualities are absent, and no much larger clonotype sits a single base away. The entire amount of isolated RNA was reverse transcribed using the High Capacity cDNA Reverse Transcription Kit, so the sequenced TCRB transcripts were expressed ones. Deep immunoSEQ sequencing was performed on naive, central memory and regulatory T cell samples, with an average of around 3.5 million total reads per sample. After sorted cells were lysed in RLT buffer, RNA was extracted with DNase-treated RNeasy Micro or Mini kits, with the choice depending on cell number. To prevent cross-contamination, each cell subset was processed individually, whereas patient and healthy donor samples were processed jointly. TCRB sequences were amplified from cDNA with the immunoSEQ multiplex PCR, producing 87-bp fragments spanning the CDR3 region. Amplicons were sequenced on the Illumina HiSeq platform. As for how the authors treated the data: PCR bias was computationally corrected using synthetic template baselines, reads within Hamming distance 2 were collapsed, and singletons that could not be merged were discarded. By aligning reads against IMGT, V, D and J genes, CDR3 length, and insertions or deletions at six rearrangement sites were assigned. Within each subset, clonotype counts were normalized to sorted cell number, after which true diversity and Gini coefficients were computed with the tcR R package. Repertoire sharing was quantified using the overlap coefficient calculated on TCRB nucleotide sequences. Out-of-frame TCRB sequences from naive cells were analyzed as a proxy for the pre-selection repertoire. TCRdb took over this immuneACCESS table, retaining in-frame rearrangements with V and J assigned. Such tables are incomplete; in checked studies, under half of the missing clones stem from an unresolved V gene, and the remainder is unexplained. V and J calls and clone size are copied from that table; D and trimming were computed from the DNA. This sample is represented by roughly 310,000 clones; around 10% of them were singletons. The ten largest clones represent about 0.015% of the sample.

Each donor gave one peripheral blood draw, approximately 120 mL on average, collected into heparinised tubes. Using a panel that included CD45RO, CCR7, CD25, CD127, CD95 and CD27, naive, central memory, regulatory and stem cell-like memory CD4+ T cells were sorted on a BD FACSAria II. A purity above 95% was achieved for all sorted populations. PBMCs were separated immediately by Lymphoprep density gradient centrifugation and were stained directly, without being cultured. To minimize batch effects, samples were stained and sorted in pairs, one healthy donor with one patient per experiment. The V end loses 1 base and the J end loses 2 bases, and a stretch of 11 bases separates them. Per the germline V gene, SGHTA is the CDR1 and FQGNSA is the CDR2. From cysteine to phenylalanine, the CDR3 is 15 amino acids long. The CDR3 DNA has 45 bases and is translated from base 1. This record belongs to a study of beta chain features in type 1 diabetes (dated by TCRdb to the late 2010s). The study in broad terms: Mean age, gender distribution, total cell number and subset yield were not different between patients and healthy donors. The study compared TCRB repertoires of sorted circulating CD4+ T cell subsets between recently diagnosed type 1 diabetes patients and matched healthy donors. Regulatory and stem cell-like memory subsets were isolated from only 8 patients and roughly eight healthy donors, whereas naive and central memory subsets came from all 30 or so donors. A total of about 99,000,000 sorted cells were examined across all samples, and RNA yield correlated strongly with the number of cells per subset. Results the study describes overall, beyond this receptor: Naive, central memory and regulatory TCRB repertoires appeared to be more similar among patients than among healthy donors. A moderate but significant shortening of TCRB CDR3 length was observed in type 1 diabetes patients in all four CD4+ subsets. Sequencing cDNA rather than genomic DNA could over-represent highly expressing activated cells, although activation and CD3 levels did not differ between groups. Because the HLA sub-analyses included only small numbers of individuals, any influence of HLA type on TCRB rearrangement was left unresolved. PCR might favor shorter templates, but patient and control samples were amplified and corrected together, so any skew would affect both groups equally. Fewer insertions and more nucleotide deletions at VDJ recombination sites were observed in patients with type 1 diabetes, implying thymic rearrangement abnormalities.

This TCR derives from a woman aged 25-40 years in good health. The rearrangement joined TRBV7-2 to TRBJ1-2; the D gene is perhaps TRBD1, from 5 matching bases. The material sequenced was naive CD4+ T cells from blood. The cell subset or site label on this specimen signifies: true naive CD4+ T cells. The nucleotide sequence is given as TGTGCCAGCAGCTTAGGAGCCAGGGCCAACTATGGCTACACCTTC. Translated, it gives CASSLGARANYGYTF.